The rows below give T cell receptor beta chains drawn from one sample of a study of shared clonotypes between healthy human individuals. The data were produced by immunoSEQ multiplex PCR, yet TCRdb's version contains in-frame clones alone and is incomplete. The sample lists about 1.5 million clones, about 96% seen once, with over 1% in the top ten. The sequencing input was naive CD4+ T cells sorted from blood. These receptors all stem from a man aged 25-45 years in good health. Each CDR3 is given with its conserved first and last residue. Fields, in order: D gene, V gene, J gene, clone size, CDR3 protein, CDR3 DNA. The D gene is left open where the match is weak. Not all rows give a size; the values are once, few, many and, for expanded clones, a class.

D: TRBD2
V: TRBV18
J: TRBJ2-1
size: once
CDR3: CASSPSSGLAGVGPYNEQFF
DNA: TGTGCCAGCTCACCTAGTTCGGGACTAGCGGGAGTGGGGCCTTACAATGAGCAGTTCTTC

D: -
V: TRBV4-1
J: TRBJ1-4
size: -
CDR3: CASSQVGAHGEKLFF
DNA: TGCGCCAGCAGCCAAGTTGGGGCGCATGGTGAAAAACTGTTTTTT

D: TRBD1
V: TRBV7-9
J: TRBJ2-2
size: -
CDR3: CASRLRLSQGAPNTGELFF
DNA: TGTGCCAGCAGGCTTAGACTTTCCCAGGGGGCCCCGAACACCGGGGAGCTGTTTTTT

D: -
V: TRBV7-9
J: TRBJ2-1
size: -
CDR3: CASSLRAQAYNEQFF
DNA: TGTGCCAGCAGCTTAAGAGCCCAAGCTTACAATGAGCAGTTCTTC

D: TRBD2
V: TRBV7-2
J: TRBJ2-7
size: -
CDR3: CASSRRDYYEQYF
DNA: TGTGCCAGCAGTCGGCGGGACTACTACGAGCAGTACTTC

D: TRBD1
V: TRBV2
J: TRBJ1-3
size: -
CDR3: CASRDRHTSGNTIYF
DNA: TGTGCCAGCAGGGACAGGCATACCTCTGGAAACACCATATATTTT

D: TRBD2
V: TRBV10-2
J: TRBJ2-7
size: -
CDR3: CASSVSGTSGNEQYF
DNA: TGCGCCAGCAGTGTCTCCGGGACTAGCGGGAACGAGCAGTACTTC

D: TRBD2
V: TRBV13
J: TRBJ2-1
size: -
CDR3: CASSPNHWTSGRNNEQFF
DNA: TGTGCCAGCAGCCCGAACCACTGGACTAGCGGGAGGAACAATGAGCAGTTCTTC

D: TRBD2
V: TRBV19
J: TRBJ2-5
size: -
CDR3: CASSIGSGRARETQYF
DNA: TGTGCCAGTAGTATCGGCAGCGGGAGGGCGAGGGAGACCCAGTACTTC

D: -
V: TRBV7-8
J: TRBJ2-5
size: -
CDR3: CASSSANLRGSKETQYF
DNA: TGTGCCAGCAGCTCCGCAAATCTACGGGGGTCCAAAGAGACCCAGTACTTC

D: TRBD1
V: TRBV7-9
J: TRBJ2-5
size: once
CDR3: CASSPWGTGLEETQYF
DNA: TGTGCCAGCAGCCCGTGGGGGACAGGCCTGGAGGAGACCCAGTACTTC

D: -
V: TRBV29-1
J: TRBJ1-1
size: -
CDR3: CSVQKEGFTEAFF
DNA: TGCAGCGTACAGAAAGAAGGGTTCACTGAAGCTTTCTTT

D: TRBD1
V: TRBV2
J: TRBJ1-5
size: -
CDR3: CASRLQTGGDQPQHF
DNA: TGTGCCAGCAGACTCCAGACAGGGGGGGATCAGCCCCAGCATTTT